These T cell receptor beta chains were read from a single sample in a study of T cell responses to AZD1222 COVID-19 vaccine. This table comes from immunoSEQ multiplex PCR, and its TCRdb copy is limited to in-frame clones, with some not included. The table includes around 180,000 clones, approximately 92% detected once. Sequences were derived from peripheral blood, sampled on day 0 of AZD1222 vaccination. All receptors come from an adult in good health. Both conserved end residues are trimmed from each CDR3. Only some rows state a clone size, as once, few, many or a class for expanded clones.

NA	TRBV7-9	TRBJ1-4	ASSPLVSGKLF
once	TRBV19	TRBJ1-1	ASRDRPSDGYTEAF
NA	TRBV18	TRBJ2-7	ASSPSIIQGSYEQY
NA	TRBV7-9	TRBJ1-5	ASSLTGGRGQPQH
NA	TRBV6-8	TRBJ1-5	ASKGLGNQPQH
once	TRBV29-1	TRBJ2-1	STTSLADEQF
NA	TRBV6-5	TRBJ1-1	ASIWGTEAF
NA	TRBV2	TRBJ1-5	ASSEAGAGQPQH
NA	TRBV11-2	TRBJ2-5	ASRKLAGGPGETQY
NA	TRBV5-6	TRBJ1-1	ASSFGTLTEAF
NA	TRBV7-9	TRBJ1-2	ASSLLTEGNYGYT
NA	TRBV19	TRBJ1-2	ASTSGTGQGYGYT
NA	TRBV5-5	TRBJ2-5	ASSPRTSLQETQY
NA	TRBV5-6	TRBJ2-3	ASSRLLAGVTDTQY
few	TRBV4-3	TRBJ2-1	ASSQNVGGSYNEQF
NA	TRBV11-2	TRBJ1-1	ASSLEQGNTEAF
NA	TRBV7-9	TRBJ2-7	ASSHASSYEQY
NA	TRBV6-2/TRBV6-3	TRBJ1-5	ASSPPTRGSYSNQPQH
NA	TRBV5-1	TRBJ2-1	ASSQREAYSWSEQF
NA	TRBV10-3	TRBJ2-5	AIASSPQTQY
NA	TRBV19	TRBJ2-2	ASSSDTGELF
NA	TRBV4-1	TRBJ2-1	ASSQEPGDEQF
NA	TRBV14	TRBJ1-1	ASSPRPGGTEAF
NA	TRBV5-1	TRBJ1-4	ASSRSGDEKLF
NA	TRBV24-1	TRBJ1-5	ATSRSNQPQH
NA	TRBV27	TRBJ1-6	ASAGHRVGRSYNSPLH
NA	TRBV2	TRBJ1-2	ASSRGSRGYT
NA	TRBV5-6	TRBJ1-1	ASSRPLRKTEAF
many	TRBV2	TRBJ1-2	ASSDFSRSVDYGYT
NA	TRBV7-2	TRBJ1-2	ASSSPGDEGVNGYT
NA	TRBV29-1	TRBJ2-5	SVGGWDTLQETQY
NA	TRBV5-1	TRBJ1-6	ASSLAGRSPLH
NA	TRBV4-1	TRBJ2-3	ASSQPLRGGLDTQY
NA	TRBV6-4	TRBJ2-1	ASSERAADYNEQF
NA	TRBV2	TRBJ2-1	ASSGQGLLNNEQF
once	TRBV5-4	TRBJ1-1	ASSVSQGARRVPEAF
NA	TRBV28	TRBJ1-2	ASSPGTDGYT
NA	TRBV7-2	TRBJ1-3	ASSSSPGRNTIY
NA	TRBV2	TRBJ1-6	ASSMGASSYNSPLH
NA	TRBV5-1	TRBJ1-3	ASSVGNTIY